The rows below give T cell receptor beta chains drawn from one sample of a study of T-cell memory formation after mild COVID-19. A single record per CDR3 protein comes from TCRdb applying MiXCR to the 5' RACE reads. Of about 340,000 distinct CDR3 sequences detected, around a fifth appear once; the ten largest clones hold under 15%. The sequencing input was PBMCs or a T cell subset sorted from them (not recorded which). Receptors originate from an adult woman who had mild COVID-19 (a few samples of this study predate the infection). Cell type and time point are not known. Each CDR3 is given with its conserved first and last residue. Fields, in order: CDR3 protein, CDR3 DNA, clone size, D gene, J gene, V gene. The D gene is left open where the match is weak. Clone size is stated in some rows and not others, as once, few, many or a class when expanded.

CDR3 protein: CASSPSVHTIYF
CDR3 DNA: TGTGCCAGCAGTCCGTCCGTCCACACCATATATTTT
clone size: few
D gene: .
J gene: TRBJ1-3
V gene: TRBV11-2

CDR3 protein: CASSLYSGEGGNEQFF
CDR3 DNA: TGCGCCAGCAGCTTGTATAGCGGGGAAGGGGGAAATGAGCAGTTCTTC
clone size: few
D gene: TRBD2
J gene: TRBJ2-1
V gene: TRBV5-1

CDR3 protein: CASSVEGTGFYEQYF
CDR3 DNA: TGTGCCAGCAGCGTAGAGGGGACAGGGTTCTACGAGCAGTACTTC
clone size: few
D gene: TRBD1
J gene: TRBJ2-7
V gene: TRBV9

CDR3 protein: CASSWREGAGEKLFF
CDR3 DNA: TGCGCCAGCAGCTGGAGGGAGGGGGCTGGGGAAAAACTGTTTTTT
clone size: .
D gene: TRBD1
J gene: TRBJ1-4
V gene: TRBV5-1

CDR3 protein: CASSKVRGPVGSQPQHF
CDR3 DNA: TGTGCCAGCAGCAAAGTTAGGGGCCCGGTCGGGAGTCAGCCCCAGCATTTT
clone size: .
D gene: .
J gene: TRBJ1-5
V gene: TRBV21-1

CDR3 protein: CASSKSAQYTDTQYF
CDR3 DNA: TGTGCCAGCAGCAAATCCGCGCAGTACACAGATACGCAGTATTTT
clone size: few
D gene: .
J gene: TRBJ2-3
V gene: TRBV21-1

CDR3 protein: CSVSGNTEAFF
CDR3 DNA: TGCAGCGTGTCCGGGAACACTGAAGCTTTCTTT
clone size: few
D gene: .
J gene: TRBJ1-1
V gene: TRBV29-1

CDR3 protein: CASSLIGGTSFHEQYF
CDR3 DNA: TGTGCCAGCAGCTTGATTGGGGGGACTAGTTTCCACGAGCAGTACTTC
clone size: .
D gene: TRBD2
J gene: TRBJ2-7
V gene: TRBV7-8

CDR3 protein: CASSSYRDLETQYF
CDR3 DNA: TGTGCCAGCAGCTCATACAGGGACCTGGAGACCCAGTACTTC
clone size: few
D gene: .
J gene: TRBJ2-5
V gene: TRBV7-6

CDR3 protein: CASSLSGVYGYTF
CDR3 DNA: TGTGCCAGCAGTTTATCGGGTGTCTATGGCTACACCTTC
clone size: few
D gene: .
J gene: TRBJ1-2
V gene: TRBV12-3/TRBV12-4

CDR3 protein: CASGMGSTSDTQYF
CDR3 DNA: TGTGCCAGCGGGATGGGGAGCACGTCAGATACGCAGTATTTT
clone size: .
D gene: .
J gene: TRBJ2-3
V gene: TRBV11-1

CDR3 protein: CASGEGQGTNEQFF
CDR3 DNA: TGCGCCAGCGGAGAAGGACAGGGGACAAATGAGCAGTTCTTC
clone size: many
D gene: TRBD1
J gene: TRBJ2-1
V gene: TRBV5-1

CDR3 protein: CASSLIGTSHGETQYF
CDR3 DNA: TGTGCCAGCAGTTTAATCGGGACTAGTCACGGGGAGACCCAGTACTTC
clone size: .
D gene: TRBD2
J gene: TRBJ2-5
V gene: TRBV12-3/TRBV12-4

CDR3 protein: CASSQGLREEQFF
CDR3 DNA: TGCGCCAGCAGCCAGGGACTACGCGAAGAGCAGTTCTTC
clone size: .
D gene: TRBD2
J gene: TRBJ2-1
V gene: TRBV5-1

CDR3 protein: CAISESAGAGSGANVLTF
CDR3 DNA: TGTGCCATCAGTGAGTCCGCCGGAGCAGGCTCTGGGGCCAACGTCCTGACTTTC
clone size: few
D gene: .
J gene: TRBJ2-6
V gene: TRBV10-3

CDR3 protein: CASSRSGNSQETQYF
CDR3 DNA: TGTGCCAGCAGCCGATCCGGAAATAGCCAAGAGACCCAGTACTTC
clone size: .
D gene: .
J gene: TRBJ2-5
V gene: TRBV7-6

CDR3 protein: CASSHRTDNYGYTF
CDR3 DNA: TGCGCCAGCAGCCACCGGACTGATAACTATGGCTACACCTTC
clone size: .
D gene: .
J gene: TRBJ1-2
V gene: TRBV5-1

CDR3 protein: CASSLLAGGNEQYF
CDR3 DNA: TGTGCCAGCAGCCTCCTAGCGGGAGGGAACGAGCAGTACTTC
clone size: few
D gene: TRBD2
J gene: TRBJ2-7
V gene: TRBV7-2

CDR3 protein: CASSSYPPGQGGEKLFF
CDR3 DNA: TGTGCCAGCAGTTCATATCCTCCGGGACAGGGTGGTGAAAAACTGTTTTTT
clone size: .
D gene: TRBD1
J gene: TRBJ1-4
V gene: TRBV6-5

CDR3 protein: CSALGVQPVATGELFF
CDR3 DNA: TGCAGTGCTTTGGGGGTCCAGCCCGTGGCCACCGGGGAGCTGTTTTTT
clone size: .
D gene: .
J gene: TRBJ2-2
V gene: TRBV20-1

CDR3 protein: CASSGGLAHEQFF
CDR3 DNA: TGTGCCAGCAGCGGGGGACTAGCCCATGAGCAGTTCTTC
clone size: .
D gene: TRBD2
J gene: TRBJ2-1
V gene: TRBV11-3

CDR3 protein: CASSPLGLATDTQYF
CDR3 DNA: TGCGCCAGCAGCCCGTTAGGACTAGCAACCGATACGCAGTATTTT
clone size: .
D gene: TRBD2
J gene: TRBJ2-3
V gene: TRBV5-1

CDR3 protein: CAWGRPRSDTQYF
CDR3 DNA: TGTGCCTGGGGCCGGCCCCGTTCAGATACGCAGTATTTT
clone size: .
D gene: .
J gene: TRBJ2-3
V gene: TRBV30

CDR3 protein: CASSVGQGLRDYGYTF
CDR3 DNA: TGTGCCAGCAGCGTAGGACAGGGCCTTCGAGACTATGGCTACACCTTC
clone size: many
D gene: TRBD1
J gene: TRBJ1-2
V gene: TRBV9

CDR3 protein: CASRGWQETEAFF
CDR3 DNA: TGTGCCAGCAGGGGGTGGCAGGAGACTGAAGCTTTCTTT
clone size: many
D gene: .
J gene: TRBJ1-1
V gene: TRBV5-4

CDR3 protein: CASSEGTSDYEQYF
CDR3 DNA: TGTGCCAGCAGTGAGGGGACTAGCGACTACGAGCAGTACTTC
clone size: .
D gene: TRBD2
J gene: TRBJ2-7
V gene: TRBV2

CDR3 protein: CASSELWLKGPGRYEQYF
CDR3 DNA: TGTGCCAGCAGTGAATTATGGCTGAAGGGGCCGGGAAGGTACGAGCAGTACTTC
clone size: few
D gene: .
J gene: TRBJ2-7
V gene: TRBV2

CDR3 protein: CASSPQAGLETQYF
CDR3 DNA: TGTGCCAGCTCACCACAGGCGGGGTTGGAGACCCAGTACTTC
clone size: few
D gene: .
J gene: TRBJ2-5
V gene: TRBV18

CDR3 protein: CASRKDRGISGANVLTF
CDR3 DNA: TGTGCCAGCAGGAAGGACAGGGGGATTTCTGGGGCCAACGTCCTGACTTTC
clone size: .
D gene: TRBD1
J gene: TRBJ2-6
V gene: TRBV7-3